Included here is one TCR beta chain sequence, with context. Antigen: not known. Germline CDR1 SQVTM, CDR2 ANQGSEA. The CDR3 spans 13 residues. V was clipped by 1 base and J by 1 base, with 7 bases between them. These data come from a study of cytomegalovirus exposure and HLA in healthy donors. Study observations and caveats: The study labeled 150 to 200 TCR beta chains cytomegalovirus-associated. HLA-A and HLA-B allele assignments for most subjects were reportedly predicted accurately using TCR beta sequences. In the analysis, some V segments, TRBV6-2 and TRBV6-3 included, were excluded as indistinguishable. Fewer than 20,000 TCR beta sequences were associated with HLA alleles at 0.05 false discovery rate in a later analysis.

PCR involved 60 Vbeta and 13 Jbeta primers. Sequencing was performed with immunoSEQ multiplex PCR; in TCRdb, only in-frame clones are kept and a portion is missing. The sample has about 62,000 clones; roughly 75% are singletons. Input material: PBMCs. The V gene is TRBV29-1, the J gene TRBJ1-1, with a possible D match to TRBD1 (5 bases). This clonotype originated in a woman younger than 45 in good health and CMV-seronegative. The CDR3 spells CSVEGGGNTEAFF. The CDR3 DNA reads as TGCAGCGTTGAAGGGGGGGGGAACACTGAAGCTTTCTTT.